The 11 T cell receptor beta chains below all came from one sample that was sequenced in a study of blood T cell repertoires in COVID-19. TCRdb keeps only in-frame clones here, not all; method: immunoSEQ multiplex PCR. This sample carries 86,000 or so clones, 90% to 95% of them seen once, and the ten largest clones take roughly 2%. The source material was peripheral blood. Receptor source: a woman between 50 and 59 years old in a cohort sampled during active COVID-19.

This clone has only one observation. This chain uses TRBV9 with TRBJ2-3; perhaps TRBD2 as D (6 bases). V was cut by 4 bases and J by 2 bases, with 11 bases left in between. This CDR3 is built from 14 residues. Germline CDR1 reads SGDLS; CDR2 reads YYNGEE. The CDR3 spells CASSRRGVTDTQYF. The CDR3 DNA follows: TGTGCCAGCAGCCGGAGGGGCGTCACAGATACGCAGTATTTT.

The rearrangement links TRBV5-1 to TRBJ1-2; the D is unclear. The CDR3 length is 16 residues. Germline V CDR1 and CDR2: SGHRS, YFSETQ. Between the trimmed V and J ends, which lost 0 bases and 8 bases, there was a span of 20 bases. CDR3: CASSLDGGTSTRGYTF. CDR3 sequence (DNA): TGCGCCAGCAGCTTGGATGGAGGCACCTCAACGAGGGGCTACACCTTC.

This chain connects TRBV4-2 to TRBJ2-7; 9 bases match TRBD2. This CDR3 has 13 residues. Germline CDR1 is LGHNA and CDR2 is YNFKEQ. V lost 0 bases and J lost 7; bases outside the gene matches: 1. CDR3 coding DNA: TGTGCCAGCAGCCAAGAGCGGGGGGGGGAGCAGTACTTC. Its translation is CASSQERGGEQYF.

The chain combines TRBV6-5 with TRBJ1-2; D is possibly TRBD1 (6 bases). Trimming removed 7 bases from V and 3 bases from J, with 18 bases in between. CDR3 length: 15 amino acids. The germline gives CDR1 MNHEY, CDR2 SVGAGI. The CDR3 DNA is TGTGCCAGCATACCACAGGGTTTGGGTTACTATGGCTACACCTTC. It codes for CASIPQGLGYYGYTF.

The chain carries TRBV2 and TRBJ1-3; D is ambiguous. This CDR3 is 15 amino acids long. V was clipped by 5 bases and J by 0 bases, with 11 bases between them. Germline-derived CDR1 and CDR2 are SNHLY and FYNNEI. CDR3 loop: CASSFSGNSGNTIYF. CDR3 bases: TGTGCCAGCAGTTTCTCAGGAAACTCTGGAAACACCATATATTTT.

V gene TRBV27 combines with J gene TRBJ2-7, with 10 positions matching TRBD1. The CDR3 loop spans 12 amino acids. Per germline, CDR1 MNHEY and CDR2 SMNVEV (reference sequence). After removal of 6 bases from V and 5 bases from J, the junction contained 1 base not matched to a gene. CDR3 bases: TGTGCCAGCAGGGGGACAGGGGACGAGCAGTACTTC. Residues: CASRGTGDEQYF.

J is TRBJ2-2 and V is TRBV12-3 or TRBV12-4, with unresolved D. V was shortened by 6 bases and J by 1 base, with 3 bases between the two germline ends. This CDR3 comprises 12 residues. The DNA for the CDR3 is TGTGCCAGCAGCCTGAACACCGGGGAGCTGTTTTTT. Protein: CASSLNTGELFF.

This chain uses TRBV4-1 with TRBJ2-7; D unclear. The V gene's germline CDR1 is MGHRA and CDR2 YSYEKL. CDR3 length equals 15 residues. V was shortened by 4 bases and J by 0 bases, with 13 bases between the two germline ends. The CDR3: CASSLSDLISYEQYF. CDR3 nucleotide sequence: TGCGCCAGCAGCCTGAGTGATCTTATCTCCTACGAGCAGTACTTC.

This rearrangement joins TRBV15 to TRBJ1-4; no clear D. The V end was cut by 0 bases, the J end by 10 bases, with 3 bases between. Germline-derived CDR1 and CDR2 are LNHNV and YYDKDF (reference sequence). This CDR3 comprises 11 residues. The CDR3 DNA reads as TGTGCCACCAGCAGAGAGAGAAAACTGTTTTTT. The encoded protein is CATSRERKLFF.

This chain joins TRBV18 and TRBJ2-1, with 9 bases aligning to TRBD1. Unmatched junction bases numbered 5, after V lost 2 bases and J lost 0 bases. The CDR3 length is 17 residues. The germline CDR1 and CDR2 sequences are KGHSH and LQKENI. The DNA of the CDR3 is TGTGCCAGCTCACCAGGAACAGGGGGCGTCTCCTACAATGAGCAGTTCTTC. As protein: CASSPGTGGVSYNEQFF.

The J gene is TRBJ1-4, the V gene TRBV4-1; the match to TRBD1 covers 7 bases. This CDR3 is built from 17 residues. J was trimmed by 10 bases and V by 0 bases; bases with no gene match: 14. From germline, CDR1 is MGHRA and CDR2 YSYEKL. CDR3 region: CASSQEPSGTAKGKLFF. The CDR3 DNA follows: TGCGCCAGCAGCCAAGAGCCCTCCGGGACAGCTAAGGGAAAACTGTTTTTT.